Listed below are T cell receptor beta chains from one sample, sequenced in a study of blood T cell repertoires in COVID-19. Profiling relied on immunoSEQ multiplex PCR, and the TCRdb table lists in-frame clones only, not all of them. The sample includes tens of thousands of clones, roughly four fifths of them seen just once. The sample comprised peripheral blood. These receptor sequences come from a human donor in a cohort sampled during active COVID-19. CDR3s include the opening cysteine and the closing phenylalanine or tryptophan.

v_call,j_call,cdr3_aa
TRBV28,TRBJ2-7,CASSFWSSYEQYF
TRBV3-1/TRBV3-2,TRBJ2-3,CASSPLVRGTQYF
TRBV25-1,TRBJ1-4,CASSVRGEKLFF
TRBV5-1,TRBJ2-7,CASSPYRTDEQYF
TRBV7-2,TRBJ1-6,CASSFPGQGVESPLHF
TRBV11-2,TRBJ2-1,CASSPNRGVYNEQFF
TRBV4-1,TRBJ2-7,CASSQGLGRGFSYEQYF
TRBV6-5,TRBJ2-7,CATDTYSYEQYF
TRBV7-9,TRBJ1-6,CASSLSGDRDSPLHF
TRBV29-1,TRBJ1-5,CSAVDRGNQPQHF
TRBV10-2,TRBJ2-1,CASLTGFNEQFF
TRBV30,TRBJ2-6,CASQQGSGANVLTF
TRBV6-4,TRBJ2-7,CARVGAGAFSYEQYF
TRBV5-1,TRBJ2-5,CASRDGLGETQYF
TRBV19,TRBJ2-1,CASNTGTGIYNEQFF
TRBV7-2,TRBJ1-5,CASSLGPNPNQPQHF
TRBV7-6,TRBJ1-2,CASSPTLDYGYTF
TRBV3-1/TRBV3-2,TRBJ1-2,CASSTQQGRMGGYTF
TRBV6-1,TRBJ2-3,CASSEERGGTDTQYF
TRBV9,TRBJ2-7,CASSVLGRRDPLYF
TRBV27,TRBJ2-7,CASSLSAAYEQYF
TRBV4-2,TRBJ2-7,CASSQETSGRVYEQYF
TRBV28,TRBJ2-7,CASSPQDYEQYF
TRBV15,TRBJ1-5,CATSIYRDQPQHF
TRBV9,TRBJ2-7,CASSVQSWSRGMPSYEQYF
TRBV18,TRBJ1-5,CASSLGQGHLQPQHF
TRBV6-6,TRBJ1-3,CASSVQGPDTIYF
TRBV28,TRBJ1-3,CASRLQSSGNTIYF
TRBV9,TRBJ2-1,CASSVDQGIEYNEQFF
TRBV18,TRBJ2-6,CASSPGQGGTGANVLTF
TRBV29-1,TRBJ1-2,CSVVGWSSDSNTYGYTF
TRBV18,TRBJ2-2,CASSPGGTGLSGELFF
TRBV6-5,TRBJ1-6,CASKGGTGNSPLHF
TRBV18,TRBJ2-2,CASSLLAVLVSGELFF
TRBV2,TRBJ1-2,CASSTPGYGYTF
TRBV18,TRBJ1-5,CASSPAVGQPQHF
TRBV28,TRBJ1-3,CASSERQGWGNTIYF
TRBV30,TRBJ2-5,CACHPGTGSQETQYF